The 30 T cell receptor beta chains in this list originate from one sample, sequenced in a study of blood T cell repertoires in COVID-19. The method was immunoSEQ multiplex PCR; TCRdb's version includes in-frame clones alone and lacks a portion of them. The sample contains about 72,000 clones, 86% of which appear only once. Specimen: peripheral blood. The receptors come from a man between 65 and 79 years old with active or convalescent COVID-19.

The chain couples TRBV30 to TRBJ2-2, with 7 bases that match TRBD2. V trimming: 2 bases; J trimming: 7 bases; junction bases outside the gene matches: 10. The germline CDR1 and CDR2 sequences are GTSNPN and SVGIG (reference sequence). CDR3 size: 15 residues. CDR3 DNA sequence: TGTGCCTGGAGTCGGGCGTCCGGGGGGTACGGGGAGCTGTTTTTT. Translation: CAWSRASGGYGELFF.

The chain is built from TRBV6-5 and TRBJ2-7; 10 positions match TRBD1. The CDR3 loop spans 15 amino acids. J gave up 6 bases and V 1 base, and 6 bases lay outside the gene matches. In germline, CDR1 is MNHEY, CDR2 SVGAGI. CDR3 coding DNA: TGTGCCAGCAGTTACTATGGGACAGGGGCTCGCGAGCAGTACTTC. It translates to CASSYYGTGAREQYF.

The V gene is TRBV5-1, the J gene TRBJ2-5; TRBD2 matches 8 bases. The CDR3 runs 13 residues. In germline, CDR1 is SGHRS, CDR2 YFSETQ. V dropped 7 bases and J dropped 1; count of bases not matched to a gene: 3. The CDR3 reads CASSGGVQETQYF. Written as DNA, the CDR3 is TGCGCCAGCTCCGGGGGGGTCCAAGAGACCCAGTACTTC.

This clone was seen more than once but under ten times. This chain joins TRBV29-1 and TRBJ1-1; D is unresolved. The length of the CDR3 is 13 residues. The V end was cut by 4 bases, the J end by 1 base, with 10 bases between. Per the germline V gene, CDR1 is SQVTM and CDR2 is ANQGSEA. The CDR3 sequence: CSVALTENTEAFF. The CDR3 coding sequence is TGCAGCGTTGCTTTAACAGAGAACACTGAAGCTTTCTTT.

The gene calls are TRBV3-1 (or the pseudogene TRBV3-2) and TRBJ2-6; D possibly corresponds to TRBD1 (6 bases). V lost 4 bases to trimming and J lost 0 bases, with 13 bases between them. The CDR3 has 17 residues. Germline V gene sequence: CDR1 LGHDT, CDR2 YNNKEL (reference sequence). The CDR3 loop is CASSPGHFNSGANVLTF. CDR3 coding DNA: TGTGCCAGCAGCCCGGGACACTTCAACTCTGGGGCCAACGTCCTGACTTTC.

The V and J genes are TRBV5-1 and TRBJ1-6; 9 bases map to TRBD1. Germline CDR1 is SGHRS and CDR2 is YFSETQ. Losses at the gene ends were 4 bases for V and 7 bases for J; bases not matched to a gene: 3. The CDR3 is 14 amino acids. CDR3 DNA sequence: TGCGCCAGCAGCGTAGGACAGGGGAATTCACCCCTCCACTTT. It encodes CASSVGQGNSPLHF.

This chain connects TRBV27 to TRBJ2-1, with 13 bases that match TRBD2. V was pared by 7 bases and J by 0 bases, with 12 bases of the junction left unmatched. From germline, CDR1 is MNHEY and CDR2 SMNVEV (reference sequence). The CDR3 is 19 amino acids. The CDR3 DNA reads as TGTGCCAGCACCTCTCCCGGACTAGCGGGAGCGAGCTCCTACAATGAGCAGTTCTTC. It specifies CASTSPGLAGASSYNEQFF.

The chain is built from TRBV5-1 and TRBJ2-3; tentatively, D is TRBD2 (6 bases). Trimming pared 7 bases from V and 2 bases from J, leaving 14 bases between. CDR3 length equals 14 residues. From germline, CDR1 is SGHRS and CDR2 YFSETQ. CDR3 DNA sequence: TGCGCCAGCGGCTCAAGCGGGTCCACAGATACGCAGTATTTT. Translation gives CASGSSGSTDTQYF.

The V and J genes are TRBV18 and TRBJ1-2; D unclear. Trimming shortened V by 2 bases and J by 4 bases, and 11 bases separated the two germline ends. Germline CDR1 and CDR2: KGHSH and LQKENI. This CDR3 has 14 amino acids. The CDR3 here is CASSPSSGFYGYTF. CDR3 DNA sequence: TGTGCCAGCTCACCATCGTCAGGCTTCTATGGCTACACCTTC. Full variable domain (outside the CDR3, taken from reference TRBV18 and TRBJ1-2): NAGVMQNPRHLVRRRGQEARLRCSPMKGHSHVYWYRQLPEEGLKFMVYLQKENIIDESGMPKERFSAEFPKEGPSILRIQQVVRGDSAAYFCASSPSSGFYGYTFGSGTRLTVV.

The chain links TRBV18 to TRBJ1-5; D unresolved. The CDR3 sequence is 16 residues long. CDR1 and CDR2 from the germline V gene are KGHSH and LQKENI. Trimming took 1 base from V and 3 from J, leaving 13 bases between them. The CDR3: CASSPRSVTFNQPQHF. CDR3 bases: TGTGCCAGCTCACCACGTTCGGTCACGTTCAATCAGCCCCAGCATTTT.

The chain combines TRBV30 with TRBJ2-1; 14 nucleotides match TRBD2. Germline assignment: CDR1 GTSNPN and CDR2 SVGIG (reference sequence). Unmatched junction bases numbered 17, after V lost 5 bases and J lost 8 bases. There are 18 residues in the CDR3. In DNA, the CDR3 is TGTGCCTGGGAGGCCCTCGGGACTAGCGGGAGATCCCCCGATGAGCAGTTCTTC. This gives the protein CAWEALGTSGRSPDEQFF.

The chain joins TRBV28 to TRBJ1-1, with D maybe TRBD1 (6 bases). The CDR3 contains 16 residues. CDR1 and CDR2 (germline): MDHEN, SYDVKM. V dropped 4 bases and J dropped 0 bases, with 15 bases sitting between them. CDR3 DNA sequence: TGTGCCAGCAGTTATACAGGGATCGGGATGAACACTGAAGCTTTCTTT. It yields the protein CASSYTGIGMNTEAFF.

In DNA form, the CDR3 reads TGCGCCAGCAGCTTCACAGCGGGCCCTCAAGAGACCCAGTACTTC. Its translation: CASSFTAGPQETQYF. The gene calls are TRBV5-1 and TRBJ2-5, with a tentative D call TRBD2 (6 bases). This CDR3 region has 15 residues. The germline gives CDR1 SGHRS, CDR2 YFSETQ. V lost 2 bases to trimming and J lost 2 bases, with 13 bases between them.

The chain has TRBV28 and TRBJ2-1; D is unclear. The CDR3 extends over 11 amino acids. Trimming cost V 8 bases and J 4 bases, with 6 bases left between them. Germline values: CDR1 MDHEN, CDR2 SYDVKM. The CDR3, as DNA: TGTGCCAGCGGCCAGTACAATGAGCAGTTCTTC. Translated: CASGQYNEQFF.

This rearrangement joins TRBV5-1 to TRBJ2-7, with D possibly matching TRBD1 (5 bases). This CDR3 has 14 residues. V lost 1 base to trimming and J lost 3 bases, with 11 bases between them. Germline V gene data show CDR1 as SGHRS and CDR2 as YFSETQ. CDR3 sequence: CASSLLAGNYEQYF. In DNA form, the CDR3 reads TGCGCCAGCAGCTTGTTGGCAGGGAACTACGAGCAGTACTTC.

The chain is built from TRBV11-3 and TRBJ2-7, with 12 bases lining up with TRBD2. The CDR3 has 15 residues. The junction had 4 bases not matched to a gene; V was cut back by 4 bases and J by 3 bases. CDR1 and CDR2 from the germline V gene are SGHNT and YENEEA. The CDR3 DNA sequence: TGTGCCAGCAGCTCCCGACTAGCGGGGGACTACGAGCAGTACTTC. Translating it yields CASSSRLAGDYEQYF.

The chain is built from TRBV11-1 and TRBJ2-7; tentatively, D is TRBD2 (6 bases). There are 16 residues in the CDR3. Germline values: CDR1 SGHAT, CDR2 FQDESV (reference sequence). V lost 4 bases and J lost 2, with 18 bases in between. The CDR3 loop reads CASSWGTGDSTYEQYF. The DNA for the CDR3 is TGTGCCAGCAGCTGGGGTACGGGGGATTCAACCTACGAGCAGTACTTC.

The chain has TRBV18 and TRBJ1-6; TRBD1 is a possible D gene (6 bases). This CDR3 region has 15 residues. V was trimmed by 4 bases and J by 5 bases, leaving 12 bases between them. Germline lookup yields CDR1 KGHSH and CDR2 LQKENI. CDR3 sequence (DNA): TGTGCCAGCTCACAAGGACAGTCCGATAATTCACCCCTCCACTTT. Translation: CASSQGQSDNSPLHF.

The chain links TRBV19 to TRBJ1-6; the D gene is possibly TRBD1 (6 bases). The CDR3 contains 14 residues. CDR1 is LNHDA, CDR2 SQIVND, per germline (reference sequence). The ends were cut back, 9 bases at V and 7 bases at J, with 16 bases in the middle. The DNA of the CDR3 is TGTGCCAGCAATACACAGGGTTACAATTCACCCCTCCACTTT. Protein: CASNTQGYNSPLHF. Complete variable domain (other parts from reference TRBV19 and TRBJ1-6): DGGITQSPKYLFRKEGQNVTLSCEQNLNHDAMYWYRQDPGQGLRLIYYSQIVNDFQKGDIAEGYSVSREKKESFPLTVTSAQKNPTAFYLCASNTQGYNSPLHFGNGTRLTVT.

The genes are TRBV11-3 and TRBJ2-1, with a weak D call TRBD2 (5 bases). CDR1 is SGHNT, CDR2 YENEEA, per germline. Trimming shortened V by 8 bases and J by 5 bases, and 13 bases separated the two germline ends. The CDR3 consists of 13 residues. The CDR3 spells CASSGGPNNEQFF. The DNA for the CDR3 is TGTGCCAGCTCCGGAGGACCCAACAATGAGCAGTTCTTC.

This chain connects TRBV10-3 to TRBJ1-4, with 9 positions matching TRBD1. The germline gives CDR1 ENHRY, CDR2 SYGVKD. The CDR3 is 16 residues long. The junction had 4 bases not matched to a gene; V was cut back by 0 bases and J by 5 bases. CDR3 DNA sequence: TGTGCCATCAGTGAGTCTATGACAGGGGGAAATGAAAAACTGTTTTTT. It yields the protein CAISESMTGGNEKLFF.

This chain joins TRBV7-2 and TRBJ1-1; 7 bases are a match to TRBD1. V lost 5 bases, J lost 10 bases, and 13 bases stayed unmatched. The CDR3 totals 14 residues. Germline loops: CDR1 SGHTA, CDR2 FQGNSA. CDR3 sequence: CASSVGGSMWGAFF. CDR3 nucleotide sequence: TGTGCCAGCAGCGTAGGGGGCTCCATGTGGGGAGCTTTCTTT.

The rearrangement uses TRBV28 and TRBJ1-6, with a weak D call TRBD1 (6 bases). The germline V gene encodes CDR1 MDHEN and CDR2 SYDVKM. This CDR3 has 15 amino acids. Trimming left V 6 bases short and J 9 bases short, with 18 bases between. CDR3 DNA: TGTGCCAGCAGCAAAGGGACATTTAGGAGTTCACCCCTCCACTTT. This gives the protein CASSKGTFRSSPLHF.

The chain has TRBV5-4 and TRBJ2-7; 8 nucleotides agree with TRBD1. Per germline, CDR1 SGHNT and CDR2 YYREEE (reference sequence). V lost 1 base to trimming and J lost 2 bases; unmatched junction nucleotides: 5. The CDR3 has 15 amino acids. The CDR3 DNA reads TGTGCCAGCAGCTTGATGGGACAGGATGCCTACGAGCAGTACTTC. Amino acids: CASSLMGQDAYEQYF.

J is TRBJ1-2 and V is TRBV27, with D perhaps TRBD1 (6 bases). Germline V gene sequence: CDR1 MNHEY, CDR2 SMNVEV (reference sequence). Trimming removed 8 bases from V and 2 bases from J, with 12 bases in between. CDR3 length equals 13 residues. The CDR3 protein is CASLGGGNYGYTF. The CDR3 nucleotides read TGTGCCAGCCTAGGGGGGGGGAACTATGGCTACACCTTC.

The chain is built from TRBV19 and TRBJ2-6; 8 bases fit TRBD1. This CDR3 has 17 amino acids. Germline CDR1 and CDR2: LNHDA and SQIVND (reference sequence). Trimming cost V 3 bases and J 1 base; bases outside gene matches: 5. In DNA, the CDR3 is TGTGCCAGTAGTATGACAGGGGAAACTTCTGGGGCCAACGTCCTGACTTTC. Its protein is CASSMTGETSGANVLTF.

V is TRBV15 and J is TRBJ2-1; D perhaps matches TRBD2 (6 bases). V dropped 5 bases and J dropped 0 bases, with 14 bases sitting between them. Germline V gives CDR1 LNHNV, CDR2 YYDKDF (reference sequence). The CDR3 runs to 16 residues. CDR3 amino acids: CATSGYGRDSYNEQFF. CDR3 DNA: TGTGCCACCAGCGGGTACGGGCGGGACTCCTACAATGAGCAGTTCTTC. The whole variable domain, filled in from reference TRBV15 and TRBJ2-1, reads DAMVIQNPRYQVTQFGKPVTLSCSQTLNHNVMYWYQQKSSQAPKLLFHYYDKDFNNEADTPDNFQSRRPNTSFCFLDIRSPGLGDTAMYLCATSGYGRDSYNEQFFGPGTRLTVL.

V usage is TRBV19 and J usage is TRBJ1-2; 9 bases agree with TRBD1. Germline CDR1 is LNHDA and CDR2 is SQIVND (reference sequence). This CDR3 has 15 residues. Trimming took 6 bases from V and 6 from J; bases not matched to a gene: 11. The CDR3 DNA reads as TGTGCCAGTAGATTAACAGGGGGCTCGGAAAATGGCTACACCTTC. Translation gives CASRLTGGSENGYTF. The whole variable domain, filled in from reference TRBV19 and TRBJ1-2, reads DGGITQSPKYLFRKEGQNVTLSCEQNLNHDAMYWYRQDPGQGLRLIYYSQIVNDFQKGDIAEGYSVSREKKESFPLTVTSAQKNPTAFYLCASRLTGGSENGYTFGSGTRLTVV.

The J gene is TRBJ2-7, the V gene TRBV30, with D maybe TRBD1 (5 bases). Looked up from germline, CDR1 is GTSNPN and CDR2 is SVGIG (reference sequence). V was pared by 1 base and J by 3 bases, with 10 bases between. The CDR3 loop spans 13 amino acids. The CDR3 reads CAWSEGSGYEQYF. The DNA for the CDR3 is TGTGCCTGGAGTGAGGGGTCCGGCTACGAGCAGTACTTC.

This chain joins TRBV6-2 or TRBV6-3 and TRBJ2-2, with 8 nucleotides matching TRBD2. V lost 0 bases and J lost 6; bases outside the gene matches: 3. The CDR3 contains 15 residues. CDR1 and CDR2 from the germline V gene are MNHEY and SVGEGT. CDR3 protein: CASSYSGTSPGELFF. CDR3 nucleotide sequence: TGTGCCAGCAGTTACTCTGGGACTAGTCCCGGGGAGCTGTTTTTT.